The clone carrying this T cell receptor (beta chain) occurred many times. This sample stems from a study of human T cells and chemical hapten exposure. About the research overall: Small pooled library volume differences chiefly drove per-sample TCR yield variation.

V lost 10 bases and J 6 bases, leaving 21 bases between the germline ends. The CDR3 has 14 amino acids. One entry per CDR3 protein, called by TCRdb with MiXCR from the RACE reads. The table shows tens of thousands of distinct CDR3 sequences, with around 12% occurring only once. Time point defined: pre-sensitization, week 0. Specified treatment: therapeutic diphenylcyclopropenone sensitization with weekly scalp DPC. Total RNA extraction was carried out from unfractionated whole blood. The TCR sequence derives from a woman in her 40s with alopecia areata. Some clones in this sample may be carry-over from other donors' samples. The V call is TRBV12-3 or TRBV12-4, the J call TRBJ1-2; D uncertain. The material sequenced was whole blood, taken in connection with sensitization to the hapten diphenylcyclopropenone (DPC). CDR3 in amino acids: CATSRWVSGDGYTF. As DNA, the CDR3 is TGTGCCACCAGCCGGTGGGTCTCGGGTGATGGCTACACCTTC.